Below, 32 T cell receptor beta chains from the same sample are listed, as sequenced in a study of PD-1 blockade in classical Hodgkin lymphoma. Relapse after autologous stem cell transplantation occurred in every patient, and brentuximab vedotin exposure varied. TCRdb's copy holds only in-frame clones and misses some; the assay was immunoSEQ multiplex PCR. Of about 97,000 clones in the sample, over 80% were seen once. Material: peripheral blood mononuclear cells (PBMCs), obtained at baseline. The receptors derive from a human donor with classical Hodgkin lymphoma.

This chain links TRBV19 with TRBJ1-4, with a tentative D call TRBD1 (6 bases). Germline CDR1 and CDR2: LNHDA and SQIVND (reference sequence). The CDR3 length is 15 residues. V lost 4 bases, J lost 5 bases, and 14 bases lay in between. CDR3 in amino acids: CASSNSGTPNEKLFF. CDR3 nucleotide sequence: TGTGCCAGTAGTAATTCCGGGACACCGAATGAAAAACTGTTTTTT.

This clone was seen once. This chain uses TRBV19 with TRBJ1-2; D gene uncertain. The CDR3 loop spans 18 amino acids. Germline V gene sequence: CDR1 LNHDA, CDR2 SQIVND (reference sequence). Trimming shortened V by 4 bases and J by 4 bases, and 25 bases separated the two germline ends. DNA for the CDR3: TGTGCCAGTAGTAGCTCGGACTCCATAAGAAACCTGGGCTATGGCTACACCTTC. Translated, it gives CASSSSDSIRNLGYGYTF.

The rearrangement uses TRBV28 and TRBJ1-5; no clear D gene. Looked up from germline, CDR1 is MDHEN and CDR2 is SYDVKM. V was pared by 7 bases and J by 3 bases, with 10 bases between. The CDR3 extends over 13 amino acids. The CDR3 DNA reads TGTGCCAGCATCACGGGATCCAATCAGCCCCAGCATTTT. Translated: CASITGSNQPQHF.

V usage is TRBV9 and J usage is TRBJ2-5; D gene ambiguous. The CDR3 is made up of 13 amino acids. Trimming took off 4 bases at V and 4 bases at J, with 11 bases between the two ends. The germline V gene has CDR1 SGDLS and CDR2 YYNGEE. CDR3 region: CASSPGQTETQYF. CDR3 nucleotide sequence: TGTGCCAGCAGCCCTGGGCAGACAGAGACCCAGTACTTC.

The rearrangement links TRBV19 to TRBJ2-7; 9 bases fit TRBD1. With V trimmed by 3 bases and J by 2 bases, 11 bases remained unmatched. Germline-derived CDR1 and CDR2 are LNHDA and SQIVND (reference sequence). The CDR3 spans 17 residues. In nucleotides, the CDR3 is TGTGCCAGTAGTATCAGCGCCACAGGGGGCAACGCCTACGAGCAGTACTTC. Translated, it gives CASSISATGGNAYEQYF.

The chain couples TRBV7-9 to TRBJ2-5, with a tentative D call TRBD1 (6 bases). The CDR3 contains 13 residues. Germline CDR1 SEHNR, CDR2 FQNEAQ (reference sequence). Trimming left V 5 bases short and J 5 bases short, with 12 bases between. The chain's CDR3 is CASSPGQRETQYF. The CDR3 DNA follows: TGTGCCAGCAGCCCTGGACAGAGGGAGACCCAGTACTTC.

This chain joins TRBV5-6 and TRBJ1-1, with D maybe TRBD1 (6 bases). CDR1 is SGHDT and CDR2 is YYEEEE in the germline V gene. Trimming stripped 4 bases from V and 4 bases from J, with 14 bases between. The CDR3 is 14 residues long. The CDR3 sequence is CASSGTGISTEAFF. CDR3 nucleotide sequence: TGTGCCAGCAGCGGTACAGGGATTTCCACTGAAGCTTTCTTT.

The CDR3 loop reads CASSLDRLYPDEQYF. In DNA, the CDR3 is TGTGCCAGCAGCTTGGACCGTCTCTACCCTGACGAGCAGTACTTC. V gene TRBV7-9 combines with J gene TRBJ2-7; D gene uncertain. The CDR3 has 15 residues. The V end was cut by 3 bases, the J end by 5 bases, with 17 bases between. Germline V CDR1 and CDR2: SEHNR, FQNEAQ (reference sequence).

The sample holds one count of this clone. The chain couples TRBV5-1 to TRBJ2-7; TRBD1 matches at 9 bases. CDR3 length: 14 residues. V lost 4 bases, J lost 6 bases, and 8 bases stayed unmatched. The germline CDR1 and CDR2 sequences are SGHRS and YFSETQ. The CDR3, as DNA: TGCGCCAGCAGCCCGAGGACAGGGGAGACCGAGCAGTACTTC. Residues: CASSPRTGETEQYF.

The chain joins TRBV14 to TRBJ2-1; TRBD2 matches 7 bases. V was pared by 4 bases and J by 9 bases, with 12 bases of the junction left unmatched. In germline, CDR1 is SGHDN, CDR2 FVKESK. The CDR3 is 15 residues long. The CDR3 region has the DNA TGTGCCAGCAGCCTGAGGGACCTCCCGGGAGGTGAGCAGTTCTTC. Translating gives CASSLRDLPGGEQFF.

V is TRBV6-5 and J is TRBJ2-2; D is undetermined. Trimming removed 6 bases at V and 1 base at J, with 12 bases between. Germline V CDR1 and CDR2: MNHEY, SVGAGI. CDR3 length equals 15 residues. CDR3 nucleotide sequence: TGTGCCAGCAGCTACCGGCGGCTGAACACCGGGGAGCTGTTTTTT. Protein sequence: CASSYRRLNTGELFF.

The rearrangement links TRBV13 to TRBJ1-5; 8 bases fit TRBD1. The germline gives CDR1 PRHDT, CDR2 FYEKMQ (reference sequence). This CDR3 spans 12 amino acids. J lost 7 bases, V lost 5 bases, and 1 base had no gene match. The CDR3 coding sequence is TGTGCCAGCAGCGACAGGGGACAGCCCCAGCATTTT. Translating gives CASSDRGQPQHF.

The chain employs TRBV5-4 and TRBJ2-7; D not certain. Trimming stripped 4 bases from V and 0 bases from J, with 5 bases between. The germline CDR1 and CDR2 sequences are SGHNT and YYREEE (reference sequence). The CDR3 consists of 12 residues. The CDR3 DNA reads TGTGCCAGCAGCAGGGACTCCTACGAGCAGTACTTC. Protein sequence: CASSRDSYEQYF.

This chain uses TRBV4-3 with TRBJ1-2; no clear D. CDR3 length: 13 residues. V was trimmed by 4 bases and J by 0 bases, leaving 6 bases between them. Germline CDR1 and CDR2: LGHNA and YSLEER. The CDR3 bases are TGCGCCAGCAGCCCCGGCGCTAACTATGGCTACACCTTC. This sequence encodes CASSPGANYGYTF.

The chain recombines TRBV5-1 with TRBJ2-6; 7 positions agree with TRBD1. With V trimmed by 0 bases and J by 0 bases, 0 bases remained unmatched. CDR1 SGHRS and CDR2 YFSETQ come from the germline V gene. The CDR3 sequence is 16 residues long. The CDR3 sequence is CASSLGDSSGANVLTF. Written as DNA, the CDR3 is TGCGCCAGCAGCTTGGGGGACAGCTCTGGGGCCAACGTCCTGACTTTC.

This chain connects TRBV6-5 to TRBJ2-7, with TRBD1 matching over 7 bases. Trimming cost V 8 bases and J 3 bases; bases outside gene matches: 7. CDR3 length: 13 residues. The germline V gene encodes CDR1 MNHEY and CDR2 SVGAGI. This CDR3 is CASHSGQNYEQYF. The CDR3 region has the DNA TGTGCCAGCCATTCGGGACAGAACTACGAGCAGTACTTC.

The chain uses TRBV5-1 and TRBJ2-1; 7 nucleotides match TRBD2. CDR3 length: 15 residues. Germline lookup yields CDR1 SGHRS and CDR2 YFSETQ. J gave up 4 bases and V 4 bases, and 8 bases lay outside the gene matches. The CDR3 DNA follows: TGCGCCAGCAGCCCGGACCTAGCGGTTTACAATGAGCAGTTCTTC. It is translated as CASSPDLAVYNEQFF.

The CDR3 DNA reads as TGTGCCAGTAGTATAGTTGTAAACACTGAAGCTTTCTTT. Protein sequence: CASSIVVNTEAFF. This chain uses TRBV19 with TRBJ1-1; D gene ambiguous. Germline V gives CDR1 LNHDA, CDR2 SQIVND (reference sequence). This CDR3 is built from 13 residues. V was shortened by 1 base and J by 2 bases, with 5 bases between the two germline ends.

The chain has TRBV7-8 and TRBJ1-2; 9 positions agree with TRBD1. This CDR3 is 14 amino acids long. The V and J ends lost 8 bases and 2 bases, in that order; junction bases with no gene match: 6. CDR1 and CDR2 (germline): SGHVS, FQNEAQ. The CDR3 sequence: CASASGQGNYGYTF. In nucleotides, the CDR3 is TGTGCCAGCGCCTCGGGACAGGGCAACTATGGCTACACCTTC.

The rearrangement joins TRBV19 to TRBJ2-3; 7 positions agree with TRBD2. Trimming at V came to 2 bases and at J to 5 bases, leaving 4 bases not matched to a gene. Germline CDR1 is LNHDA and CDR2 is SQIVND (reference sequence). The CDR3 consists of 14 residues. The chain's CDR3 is CASSITRERDTQYF. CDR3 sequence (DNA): TGTGCCAGTAGTATAACGCGGGAGCGAGATACGCAGTATTTT.

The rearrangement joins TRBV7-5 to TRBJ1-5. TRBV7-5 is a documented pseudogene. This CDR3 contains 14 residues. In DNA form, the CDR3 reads TGTGTCAGAGGGGACTACAGGAGCGGTCAGCCCCAGCATTTT. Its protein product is CVRGDYRSGQPQHF.

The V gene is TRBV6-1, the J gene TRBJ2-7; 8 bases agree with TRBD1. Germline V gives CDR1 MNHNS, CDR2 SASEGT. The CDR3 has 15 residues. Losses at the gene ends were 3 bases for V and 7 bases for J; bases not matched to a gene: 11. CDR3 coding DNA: TGTGCCAGCAGTGACACGCACAGGGGGTCGAGGGAGCAGTACTTC. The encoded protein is CASSDTHRGSREQYF.

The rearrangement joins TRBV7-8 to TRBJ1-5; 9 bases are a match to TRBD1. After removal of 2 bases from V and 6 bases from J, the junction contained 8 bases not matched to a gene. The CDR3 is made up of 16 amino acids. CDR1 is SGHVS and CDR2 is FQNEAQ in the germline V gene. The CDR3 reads CASSLLTGGRGQPQHF. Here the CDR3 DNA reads TGTGCCAGCAGCTTACTGACAGGGGGTAGGGGTCAGCCCCAGCATTTT.

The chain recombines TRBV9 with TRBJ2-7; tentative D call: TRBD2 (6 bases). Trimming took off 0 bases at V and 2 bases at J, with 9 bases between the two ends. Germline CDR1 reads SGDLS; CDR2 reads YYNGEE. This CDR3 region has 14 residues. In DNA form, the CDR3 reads TGTGCCAGCAGCGTAGACGGCGGGGCCTACGAGCAGTACTTC. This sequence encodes CASSVDGGAYEQYF.

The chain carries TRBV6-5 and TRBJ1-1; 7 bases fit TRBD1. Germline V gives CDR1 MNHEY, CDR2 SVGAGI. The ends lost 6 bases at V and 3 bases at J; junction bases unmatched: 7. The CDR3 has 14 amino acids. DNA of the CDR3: TGTGCCAGCAGCCGCCGACAGGGATACACTGAAGCTTTCTTT. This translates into CASSRRQGYTEAFF.

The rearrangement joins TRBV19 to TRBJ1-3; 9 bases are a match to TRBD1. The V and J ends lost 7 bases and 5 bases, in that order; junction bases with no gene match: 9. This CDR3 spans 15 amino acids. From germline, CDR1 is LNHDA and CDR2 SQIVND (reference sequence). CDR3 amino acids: CASNMVGQGRNTIYF. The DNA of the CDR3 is TGTGCCAGTAACATGGTGGGACAGGGAAGAAACACCATATATTTT.

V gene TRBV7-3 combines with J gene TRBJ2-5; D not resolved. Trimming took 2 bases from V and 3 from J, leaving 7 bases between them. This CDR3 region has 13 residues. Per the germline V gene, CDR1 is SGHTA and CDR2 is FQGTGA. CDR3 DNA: TGTGCCAGCAGCTTAGCGGCAGAAGAGACCCAGTACTTC. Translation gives CASSLAAEETQYF.

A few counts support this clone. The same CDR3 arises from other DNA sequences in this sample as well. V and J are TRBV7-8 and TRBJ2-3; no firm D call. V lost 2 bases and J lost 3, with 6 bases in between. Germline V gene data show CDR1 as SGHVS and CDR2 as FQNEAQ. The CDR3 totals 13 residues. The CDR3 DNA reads TGTGCCAGCAGCTTACTGCGAACAGATACGCAGTATTTT. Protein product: CASSLLRTDTQYF. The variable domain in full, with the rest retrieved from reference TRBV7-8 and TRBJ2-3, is GAGVSQSPRYKVAKRGQDVALRCDPISGHVSLFWYQQALGQGPEFLTYFQNEAQLDKSGLPSDRFFAERPEGSVSTLKIQRTQQEDSAVYLCASSLLRTDTQYFGPGTRLTVL.

CDR3: CASSSRQISYNEQFF. As DNA, the CDR3 is TGTGCCAGCAGCTCCCGACAGATCTCCTACAATGAGCAGTTCTTC. The rearrangement links TRBV5-4 to TRBJ2-1, with D maybe TRBD1 (5 bases). This CDR3 is 15 amino acids long. Germline V CDR1 and CDR2: SGHNT, YYREEE (reference sequence). V shed 3 bases and J shed 0 bases, with 10 bases lying between them.

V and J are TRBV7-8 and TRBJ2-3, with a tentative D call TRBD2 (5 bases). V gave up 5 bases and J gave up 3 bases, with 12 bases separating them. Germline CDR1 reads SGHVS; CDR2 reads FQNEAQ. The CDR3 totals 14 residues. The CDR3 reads CASSPLGRTDTQYF. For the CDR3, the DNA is TGTGCCAGCAGCCCCTTGGGGAGAACAGATACGCAGTATTTT. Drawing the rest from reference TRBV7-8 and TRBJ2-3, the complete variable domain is GAGVSQSPRYKVAKRGQDVALRCDPISGHVSLFWYQQALGQGPEFLTYFQNEAQLDKSGLPSDRFFAERPEGSVSTLKIQRTQQEDSAVYLCASSPLGRTDTQYFGPGTRLTVL.

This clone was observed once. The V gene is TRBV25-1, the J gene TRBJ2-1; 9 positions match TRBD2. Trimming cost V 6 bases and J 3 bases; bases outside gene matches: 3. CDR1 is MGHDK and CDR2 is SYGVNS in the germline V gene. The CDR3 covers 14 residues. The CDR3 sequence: CASRIAGVYNEQFF. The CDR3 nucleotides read TGTGCCAGCAGAATAGCGGGAGTCTACAATGAGCAGTTCTTC.

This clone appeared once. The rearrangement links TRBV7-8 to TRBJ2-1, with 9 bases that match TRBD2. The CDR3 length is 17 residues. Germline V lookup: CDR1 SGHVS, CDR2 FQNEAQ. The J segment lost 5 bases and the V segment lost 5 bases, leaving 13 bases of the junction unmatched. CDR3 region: CASSDSGGAGLDNEQFF. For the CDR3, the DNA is TGTGCCAGCAGCGATAGCGGGGGAGCGGGGCTTGACAATGAGCAGTTCTTC.